This TCR beta chain was sequenced during a study of CD8+ T cells in alopecia areata. After isolation, RNA underwent reverse transcription to generate cDNA as the sequencing template. Data came from immunoSEQ multiplex PCR; TCRdb stores just in-frame clones and leaves some out. The table lists about 70,000 clones, approximately 46% of them singletons. Between the trimmed V and J ends, which lost 0 bases and 5 bases, there was a span of 10 bases. Germline CDR1 MNHNS, CDR2 SASEGT. This CDR3 has 15 residues. This TCR was sampled from a human donor with alopecia areata. This rearrangement joins TRBV6-1 to TRBJ2-2; a weak D match, TRBD1 (5 bases). The sequencing used CD8+ T cells sorted from blood, collected at week 0. CDR3: CASSEARQLTGELFF. For the CDR3, the DNA is TGTGCCAGCAGTGAAGCGCGACAGTTAACCGGGGAGCTGTTTTTT.